The rows below give T cell receptor beta chains drawn from one sample of a study of breast tumors, draining lymph nodes, adjacent tissues. MiXCR, run by TCRdb on the multiplex PCR reads, gives a single entry per CDR3 protein. The sample lists over 130,000 distinct CDR3 sequences, 30% to 35% seen once, with around 2.5% in the top ten. Sequences were obtained from axillary lymph node tissue. These receptors originate from a female donor with breast cancer. Some clones in this sample may be carry-over from other donors' samples. The CDR3 runs from the conserved cysteine through the conserved F or W.

>TRBJ2-2|TRBV7-2
CASSYTPTGELFF
>TRBJ2-2|TRBV12-3/TRBV12-4
CASSYNTGELFF
>TRBJ1-2|TRBV20-1
CSARVGATPTYGYTF
>TRBJ2-3|TRBV9
CASSVAPGGAAQYF
>TRBJ2-5|TRBV27
CASSLSAGGGGETQYF
>TRBJ1-6|TRBV7-8
CASSLGSGSPLHF
>TRBJ2-3|TRBV20-1
CSATGLAGGQDTQYF
>TRBJ2-3|TRBV5-1
CASSLEGATGTQYF
>TRBJ2-5|TRBV7-2
CASSLQQGGETQYF
>TRBJ1-5|TRBV28
CASSLLPGGNNQPQHF
>TRBJ1-4|TRBV27
CASSLGRLTNEKLFF
>TRBJ1-5|TRBV6-5
CASSGSRDQPQHF
>TRBJ2-3|TRBV18
CASSPRGIHEAYF
>TRBJ2-1|TRBV7-8
CASSLEGSLHNEQFF
>TRBJ2-3|TRBV18
CASSLATYPTDTQYF
>TRBJ1-2|TRBV12-5
CASGQSANGYTF
>TRBJ1-2|TRBV11-2
CASSYGTAAVGYTF
>TRBJ2-1|TRBV6-6
CASSHSGLAGGRNEQFF
>TRBJ2-5|TRBV12-3/TRBV12-4
CASSLRQVGQETQYF
>TRBJ2-7|TRBV2
CASSEARQGPYEQYF
>TRBJ1-3|TRBV7-6
CASSLGSPHFSGNTIYF
>TRBJ2-1|TRBV6-5
CASSRTPYNEQFF
>TRBJ2-3|TRBV19
CASIGGGDTQYF
>TRBJ2-1|TRBV7-8
CASSRLAGVHNEQFF
>TRBJ2-1|TRBV15
CATSRAPTGTSNEQFF
>TRBJ1-2|TRBV6-5
CASSYSVTGGSLYGYTF
>TRBJ2-2|TRBV24-1
CATSDPTGKNGELFF
>TRBJ2-6|TRBV5-1
CASKLTVVSSGANVLTF
>TRBJ1-1|TRBV18
CASSVQTGNTEAFF
>TRBJ1-1|TRBV7-9
CASSLGETKAFF
>TRBJ2-2|TRBV7-2
CASSLGGRVSGELLF
>TRBJ1-5|TRBV12-3/TRBV12-4
CASSLNWGGSQPQHF
>TRBJ2-3|TRBV13
CASSKLATDTQYF
>TRBJ1-1|TRBV20-1
CSADQGGTEAFF
>TRBJ2-1|TRBV11-3
CASSSRDTGYNEQFF
>TRBJ2-3|TRBV5-1
CASRSSWTDFTDTQYF
>TRBJ2-2|TRBV28
CASSSGGVTNTGELFF
>TRBJ1-1|TRBV20-1
CSARGQGGISAFF
>TRBJ2-5|TRBV20-1
CSAPGTGTQETQYF
>TRBJ1-6|TRBV19
CASRLGTNHNSPLHF
>TRBJ2-7|TRBV29-1
CSVEWGRRGEQYF
>TRBJ2-6|TRBV6-5
CASSRLGVKDEAF
>TRBJ1-6|TRBV28
CASKVKESSYNSPLHF
>TRBJ1-2|TRBV20-1
CSARNRESVRGYTF
>TRBJ2-1|TRBV7-8
CASSLVAGGPNEQFF